These 27 T cell receptor beta chains were sequenced from one sample in a study of CD8 T cells in ankylosing spondylitis. TCRdb reanalysed the 5' RACE reads using MiXCR and keeps one entry per CDR3 protein. The sample yields about 240,000 distinct CDR3 sequences, 20% to 30% seen once. Sequences were obtained from blood, either unsorted or a sorted T cell fraction (not recorded which). The receptor set was obtained from a male donor with ankylosing spondylitis or in good health (not recorded which).

This clonotype was counted many times. The gene calls are TRBV20-1 and TRBJ2-1; possible D gene TRBD1, 6 bases. Trimming stripped 6 bases from V and 3 bases from J, with 15 bases between. Germline V gives CDR1 DFQATT, CDR2 SNEGSKA (reference sequence). This CDR3 region has 14 residues. The CDR3 reads CSATHRDNYNEQFF. The CDR3 region has the DNA TGCAGTGCGACCCACAGGGACAACTACAATGAGCAGTTCTTC.

This clonotype was found a few times. The chain uses TRBV20-1 and TRBJ2-7; D is uncertain. There are 13 residues in the CDR3. With 3 bases removed from V and 2 bases from J, the gap between germline ends came to 11 bases. The germline V gene encodes CDR1 DFQATT and CDR2 SNEGSKA (reference sequence). CDR3 residues: CSASRSNTYEQYF. As DNA, the CDR3 is TGCAGTGCTAGTCGGAGCAACACCTACGAGCAGTACTTC.

The V call is TRBV27, the J call TRBJ2-7; 11 bases are a match to TRBD2. J was trimmed by 3 bases and V by 7 bases; bases with no gene match: 11. The germline CDR1 and CDR2 sequences are MNHEY and SMNVEV (reference sequence). The CDR3 covers 16 residues. The CDR3 coding sequence is TGTGCCAGCAAACCCGCCGGGACTAGCGGTTACTACGAGCAGTACTTC. It specifies CASKPAGTSGYYEQYF.

J is TRBJ2-5 and V is TRBV5-1, with D possibly matching TRBD2 (7 bases). Trimming took off 5 bases at V and 5 bases at J, with 19 bases between the two ends. This CDR3 region has 15 residues. From germline, CDR1 is SGHRS and CDR2 YFSETQ. CDR3 sequence reads: CASSPGGPPGETQYF. The CDR3 DNA follows: TGCGCCAGCAGTCCCGGGGGGCCCCCCGGGGAGACCCAGTACTTC.

The sample holds a few counts of this clonotype. The chain joins TRBV13 to TRBJ2-7, with D perhaps being TRBD1 or TRBD2 (5 bases each). Trimming took off 0 bases at V and 4 bases at J, with 13 bases between the two ends. The CDR3 covers 15 residues. CDR1 is PRHDT and CDR2 is FYEKMQ in the germline V gene (reference sequence). CDR3 sequence reads: CASSLGGDLGYEQYF. For the CDR3, the DNA is TGTGCCAGCAGCTTAGGTGGGGACCTCGGGTACGAGCAGTACTTC.

V usage is TRBV2 and J usage is TRBJ2-1; 7 nucleotides agree with TRBD1. V was pared by 6 bases and J by 3 bases, with 5 bases of the junction left unmatched. Germline CDR1 SNHLY, CDR2 FYNNEI. The CDR3 is made up of 14 amino acids. CDR3 loop: CASSPGQNYNEQFF. Here the CDR3 DNA reads TGTGCCAGCAGCCCGGGACAGAACTACAATGAGCAGTTCTTC.

This clonotype has only a few counts. The rearrangement links TRBV6-5 to TRBJ1-2, with D perhaps TRBD1 (5 bases). This CDR3 comprises 14 residues. V was cut by 2 bases and J by 0 bases, with 7 bases left in between. CDR1 is MNHEY, CDR2 SVGAGI, per germline. CDR3 protein: CASSYRDSNYGYTF. DNA of the CDR3: TGTGCCAGCAGTTACAGGGACTCTAACTATGGCTACACCTTC.

This clonotype was observed at least ten times. This chain links TRBV6-1 with TRBJ2-5; 11 nucleotides match TRBD2. The junction had 9 bases not matched to a gene; V was cut back by 6 bases and J by 3 bases. The CDR3 runs 16 residues. Germline values: CDR1 MNHNS, CDR2 SASEGT. CDR3 sequence reads: CASSNARLAGKETQYF. The CDR3 nucleotides read TGTGCCAGCAGCAACGCTCGACTAGCGGGGAAAGAGACCCAGTACTTC.

The table lists this clonotype with many counts. The chain links TRBV20-1 to TRBJ1-2; D unresolved. The CDR3 totals 11 residues. With 6 bases removed from V and 8 bases from J, the gap between germline ends came to 13 bases. Germline V gene lookup returns CDR1 DFQATT and CDR2 SNEGSKA (reference sequence). In nucleotides, the CDR3 is TGCAGTGCGGTGAGAACGGCCGGCTACACCTTC. Translating gives CSAVRTAGYTF.

The chain recombines TRBV6-2 or TRBV6-3 with TRBJ1-5; D is unresolved. V was trimmed by 2 bases and J by 7 bases, leaving 18 bases between them. The germline V gene encodes CDR1 MNHEY and CDR2 SVGEGT. The CDR3 extends over 16 amino acids. CDR3 residues: CASSYPRTSSGQPQHF. The CDR3 nucleotides read TGTGCCAGCAGTTACCCCCGAACGTCCAGCGGGCAGCCCCAGCATTTT.

This clonotype was found many times. The chain carries TRBV29-1 and TRBJ2-5; 8 nucleotides match TRBD2. Germline V lookup: CDR1 SQVTM, CDR2 ANQGSEA. V gave up 8 bases and J gave up 3 bases; unmatched junction bases: 5. This CDR3 is 12 amino acids long. Here the CDR3 reads CSFISGEETQYF. The CDR3 DNA follows: TGCAGCTTCATTAGCGGGGAAGAGACCCAGTACTTC.

The genes are TRBV20-1 and TRBJ2-1, with 13 bases aligning to TRBD2. CDR1 is DFQATT and CDR2 is SNEGSKA in the germline V gene (reference sequence). V shed 1 base and J 0 bases; nucleotides not matched to a gene: 15. The CDR3 loop spans 21 amino acids. The chain's CDR3 is CSARVVGRTSGGPISYNEQFF. The CDR3, as DNA: TGCAGTGCTAGAGTTGTTGGGAGGACTAGCGGGGGCCCAATCTCCTACAATGAGCAGTTCTTC.

The chain uses TRBV10-3 and TRBJ2-5, with 10 bases that match TRBD2. The CDR3 runs to 14 residues. From germline, CDR1 is ENHRY and CDR2 SYGVKD. After removal of 4 bases from V and 1 base from J, the junction contained 0 bases not matched to a gene. Here the CDR3 DNA reads TGTGCCATCAGTGCTAGCGGGGGCCAAGAGACCCAGTACTTC. It codes for CAISASGGQETQYF.

This clonotype was counted a single time. CDR3 residues: CAISDPPGQGRPKSTDTQYF. CDR3 nucleotide sequence: TGTGCCATCAGTGACCCTCCGGGACAGGGGCGACCGAAGAGCACAGATACGCAGTATTTT. The rearrangement links TRBV10-3 to TRBJ2-3; 10 positions agree with TRBD1. With 3 bases clipped from V and 0 bases from J, the junction kept 15 bases outside the gene matches. CDR1 and CDR2 (germline): ENHRY, SYGVKD. The CDR3 is made up of 20 amino acids.

The chain couples TRBV27 to TRBJ1-1, with unresolved D. Germline lookup yields CDR1 MNHEY and CDR2 SMNVEV (reference sequence). This CDR3 has 15 residues. V was shortened by 1 base and J by 2 bases, with 11 bases between the two germline ends. The CDR3 bases are TGTGCCAGCAGTTTATTAGCCGCGGGAAACACTGAAGCTTTCTTT. Its translation: CASSLLAAGNTEAFF.

This clonotype was found many times. The chain employs TRBV11-2 and TRBJ1-1, with D unclear. CDR1 and CDR2 (germline): SGHAT, FQNNGV. This CDR3 comprises 13 residues. Trimming cost V 1 base and J 6 bases, with 9 bases left between them. CDR3 DNA sequence: TGTGCCAGCAGCTTAGCCCAGGCCGCTGAAGCTTTCTTT. It yields the protein CASSLAQAAEAFF.

The chain joins TRBV20-1 to TRBJ2-7; D possibly matches TRBD1 or TRBD2 (6 bases each). Germline V gives CDR1 DFQATT, CDR2 SNEGSKA (reference sequence). The CDR3 loop spans 15 amino acids. Between the trimmed V and J ends, which lost 1 base and 4 bases, there was a span of 17 bases. The CDR3 nucleotides are TGCAGTGCTAGAGGAATACGGGGGCCTTATTACGAGCAGTACTTC. Amino acid sequence: CSARGIRGPYYEQYF.

The chain links TRBV6-1 to TRBJ2-5, with D perhaps given as TRBD1 or TRBD2 (6 bases each). V gave up 1 base and J gave up 5 bases, with 11 bases separating them. CDR3 length equals 14 residues. Germline CDR1 and CDR2: MNHNS and SASEGT. The CDR3 spells CASSEDRDLETQYF. CDR3 coding DNA: TGTGCCAGCAGTGAAGACAGGGACTTGGAGACCCAGTACTTC.

The chain uses TRBV29-1 and TRBJ2-5, with D possibly matching TRBD1 (6 bases). CDR3 length: 14 residues. With 4 bases removed from V and 5 bases from J, the gap between germline ends came to 17 bases. The V gene's germline CDR1 is SQVTM and CDR2 ANQGSEA. The CDR3 reads CSVAGQIGLETQYF. In DNA form, the CDR3 reads TGCAGCGTTGCTGGACAGATTGGTCTTGAGACCCAGTACTTC.

This clonotype was seen only a few times. The rearrangement links TRBV12-3 or TRBV12-4 to TRBJ1-2; 9 nucleotides match TRBD1. J was trimmed by 4 bases and V by 4 bases; bases with no gene match: 4. This CDR3 has 14 amino acids. CDR3 in amino acids: CASSYRGLGYGYTF. In DNA form, the CDR3 reads TGTGCCAGCAGTTACAGGGGGCTGGGCTATGGCTACACCTTC.

This clonotype was seen repeatedly, ten times or more. This sequence joins TRBV20-1 and TRBJ2-1; no firm D call. CDR1 is DFQATT and CDR2 is SNEGSKA in the germline V gene (reference sequence). The CDR3 spans 14 residues. The V end lost 1 base, the J end lost 4 bases, and 11 bases lay between the germline ends. This chain's CDR3 is CSARVPGPYNEQFF. The CDR3 DNA sequence: TGCAGTGCTAGAGTTCCCGGGCCGTACAATGAGCAGTTCTTC.

This clonotype was detected ten times or more. The chain has TRBV29-1 and TRBJ2-7; D is unclear. Germline CDR1 SQVTM, CDR2 ANQGSEA. V was trimmed by 2 bases and J by 5 bases, leaving 13 bases between them. There are 13 residues in the CDR3. CDR3 in amino acids: CSVEKRSGNEQYF. CDR3 DNA: TGCAGCGTTGAAAAGAGGAGTGGCAACGAGCAGTACTTC.

There are a few counts of this clonotype. The chain employs TRBV20-1 and TRBJ2-1; no definite D call. This CDR3 is 14 amino acids long. Germline V CDR1 and CDR2: DFQATT, SNEGSKA (reference sequence). DNA for the CDR3: TGCAGCCTCACGACTGCCGGTACCTACAATGAGCAGTTCTTC. Protein product: CSLTTAGTYNEQFF.

On this clonotype itself: Given a much more abundant clone one base away, this may be a read error. This rearrangement joins TRBV11-2 to TRBJ2-1; 11 bases line up with TRBD2. The CDR3 contains 15 residues. Germline V gene sequence: CDR1 SGHAT, CDR2 FQNNGV. Here the CDR3 reads CASSPRLAGLNGQFF. The CDR3 DNA sequence: TGTGCCAGCAGCCCAAGACTAGCGGGGTTGAATGGGCAGTTCTTC.

This clonotype was recorded a few times. This sequence joins TRBV5-5 and TRBJ2-3, with D perhaps TRBD2 (6 bases). This CDR3 contains 14 residues. V dropped 2 bases and J dropped 6 bases, with 13 bases sitting between them. Germline CDR1 is SGHKS and CDR2 is YYEKEE (reference sequence). The CDR3 sequence: CASSFGRGVDTQYF. In nucleotides, the CDR3 is TGTGCCAGCAGCTTCGGGCGGGGAGTGGATACGCAGTATTTT.

The chain uses TRBV7-9 and TRBJ2-1; 10 bases agree with TRBD1. Germline values: CDR1 SEHNR, CDR2 FQNEAQ (reference sequence). The CDR3 runs to 16 residues. The V segment lost 1 base and the J segment 8 bases; nucleotides outside the gene matches: 8. CDR3 DNA: TGTGCCAGCAGCTTAGATGGGGACAGGGGTCGCCATGAGCAGTTCTTC. Protein product: CASSLDGDRGRHEQFF.

In its sample, this clonotype was seen many times. Written as DNA, the CDR3 is TGCAGTGCCGTCGTGCCCCCCAGGGTGGCGAATGAGCAGTTCTTC. Translated: CSAVVPPRVANEQFF. The chain is built from TRBV20-1 and TRBJ2-1, with a tentative D call TRBD1 (5 bases). Trimming removed 6 bases at V and 7 bases at J, with 22 bases between. CDR1 DFQATT and CDR2 SNEGSKA come from the germline V gene (reference sequence). The CDR3 spans 15 residues.